This note documents a single TCR beta chain sequence. Antigen unknown. Reverse transcription used roughly 0.5 to 1 ug RNA and random hexamers. Amplification of TCR beta CDR3 across 54 Vbeta and 13 Jbeta was performed with immunoSEQ multiplex PCR. Each CDR3 protein is one row after TCRdb ran MiXCR on the immunoSEQ multiplex PCR reads. Here the sample spans hundreds of thousands of distinct CDR3 sequences, about 94% being singletons. The record originates from a study of CD8 T cells in Susac syndrome. Study background: Among sequenced Susac syndrome patients, roughly six had active disease and eight were in remission.

The germline V gene encodes CDR1 SGHKS and CDR2 YYEKEE (reference sequence). The CDR3 has 14 residues. Trimming removed 3 bases at V and 5 bases at J, with 14 bases between. Overall study results and limits: As the study acknowledged, the number of individuals who were part of its TCR sequencing and HLA analysis was relatively small.

TEMRA cells underwent FACS enrichment and CD8+ and CD4+ T cells underwent negative isolation. V gene TRBV5-5 combines with J gene TRBJ2-5, with a tentative D call TRBD1 (6 bases). The receptor's source is a human donor with Susac syndrome. The material sequenced was CD4+ T cells from PBMCs. The CDR3 sequence is CASSWGRARETQYF. The CDR3 DNA reads as TGTGCCAGCAGCTGGGGGCGCGCCAGGGAGACCCAGTACTTC.